This T cell receptor beta chain was recorded in a study of OX40 agonist ivuxolimab in advanced cancers. For the study at large: Those treated in dose escalation had hepatocellular carcinoma, melanoma, renal cell cancer or head and neck cancer. Aged roughly 23 to 79 with a mean of about 60 years, they were 82.7% male. General study findings and limits: Partial responders receiving 0.1-3.0 mg/kg showed among the lowest clonal expansion.

Points on this clone: As yet, its antigen is unknown.

Clones were sequenced by immunoSEQ multiplex PCR, and TCRdb holds only the in-frame ones, with some missing. The sample contains some 64,000 clones, 80% to 90% of which appear only once. Baseline, cycle 4 day 1, and cycle 7 day 1 were the blood sampling points. Trimming took 2 bases from V and 2 from J, leaving 19 bases between them. CDR1 is SGHTA, CDR2 FQGNSA, per germline. This CDR3 is built from 17 residues. The V and J genes are TRBV7-2 and TRBJ2-7; D gene uncertain. The sample in question was CD4+ or CD8+ T cells sorted from blood, obtained in a trial of the OX40 agonist ivuxolimab. This receptor was taken from an adult with an advanced solid tumor such as melanoma, head and neck, liver or kidney cancer. The CDR3 here is CASSLRLSSDRTYEQYF. CDR3 in DNA: TGTGCCAGCAGCTTAAGGTTAAGTTCGGACCGAACCTACGAGCAGTACTTC.